The clone carrying this TCR beta chain was detected ten times or more. Its antigen is as yet unknown. Time point noted: newly diagnosed GD, antithyroid drugs for less than 3 months. The TCR library used RNA extracted from PBMCs. From germline, CDR1 is SGHRS and CDR2 YFSETQ. This CDR3 is built from 12 residues. V was shortened by 4 bases and J by 3 bases, with 8 bases between the two germline ends. This record comes from a study of regulatory T cells in long-lasting Graves disease. Study-wide context: Graves' patients (newly diagnosed) had been on antithyroid drugs under 3 months. General study findings and limits: Persistent Graves' cases showed lower TCR diversity than newly diagnosed cases.

The authors built TCR beta libraries using iRepertoire HTBI primers and Arm-PCR of CDR3 regions. Using its own MiXCR run on the multiplex PCR reads, TCRdb lists one record per CDR3 protein. The sample shows roughly 250,000 distinct CDR3 sequences, about 20% of them seen only once. The same sample was also studied in work on T cells in Graves' hyperthyroidism and ophthalmopathy.

The TCR was taken from a woman younger than 45 with Graves disease. The rearrangement uses TRBV5-1 and TRBJ2-7; no clear D. Source: peripheral blood mononuclear cells (PBMCs), taken at new diagnosis, from a patient treated with antithyroid drugs. CDR3 region: CASSPGLYEQYF. The DNA of the CDR3 is TGCGCCAGCAGCCCGGGCCTCTACGAGCAGTACTTC.